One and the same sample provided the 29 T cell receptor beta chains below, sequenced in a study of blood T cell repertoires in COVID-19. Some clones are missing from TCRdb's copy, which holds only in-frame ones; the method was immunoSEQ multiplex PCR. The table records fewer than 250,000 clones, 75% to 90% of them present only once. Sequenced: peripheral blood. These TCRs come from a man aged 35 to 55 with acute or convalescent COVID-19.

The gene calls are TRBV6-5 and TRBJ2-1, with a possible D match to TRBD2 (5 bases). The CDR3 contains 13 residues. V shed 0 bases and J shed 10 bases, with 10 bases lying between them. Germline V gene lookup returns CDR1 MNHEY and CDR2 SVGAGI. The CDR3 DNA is TGTGCCAGCAGTTACTCGAAGGACTTGGAGCAGTTCTTC. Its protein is CASSYSKDLEQFF.

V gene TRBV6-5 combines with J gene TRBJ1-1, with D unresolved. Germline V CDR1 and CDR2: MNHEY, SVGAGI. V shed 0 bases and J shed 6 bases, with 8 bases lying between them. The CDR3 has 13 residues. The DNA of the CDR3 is TGTGCCAGCAGTTACTCCCTCGTATCTGAAGCTTTCTTT. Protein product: CASSYSLVSEAFF.

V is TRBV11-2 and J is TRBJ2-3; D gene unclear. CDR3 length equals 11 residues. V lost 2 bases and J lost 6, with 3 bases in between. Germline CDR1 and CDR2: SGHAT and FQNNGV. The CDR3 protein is CASSLSDTQYF. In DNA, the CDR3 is TGTGCCAGCAGCTTATCGGATACGCAGTATTTT.

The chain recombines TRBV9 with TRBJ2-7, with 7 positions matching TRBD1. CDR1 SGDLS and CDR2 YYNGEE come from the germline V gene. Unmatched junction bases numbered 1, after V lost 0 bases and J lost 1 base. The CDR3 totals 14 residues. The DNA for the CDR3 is TGTGCCAGCAGCGTAGGGGACAGATCCTACGAGCAGTACTTC. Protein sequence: CASSVGDRSYEQYF.

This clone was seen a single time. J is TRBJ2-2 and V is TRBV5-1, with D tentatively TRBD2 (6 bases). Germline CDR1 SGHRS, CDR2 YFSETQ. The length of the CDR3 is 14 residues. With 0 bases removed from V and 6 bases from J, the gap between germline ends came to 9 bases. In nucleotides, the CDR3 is TGCGCCAGCAGCTTGGATCGGGGGTCCGGGGAGCTGTTTTTT. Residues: CASSLDRGSGELFF.

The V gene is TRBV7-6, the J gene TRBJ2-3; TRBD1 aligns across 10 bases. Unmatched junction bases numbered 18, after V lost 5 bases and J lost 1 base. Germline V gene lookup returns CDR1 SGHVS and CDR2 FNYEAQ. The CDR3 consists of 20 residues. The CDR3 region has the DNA TGTGCCAGCAGCCCGATTACCCCGGGACAGGGGAGACTGGGCACAGATACGCAGTATTTT. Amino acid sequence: CASSPITPGQGRLGTDTQYF.

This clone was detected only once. CDR3 loop: CASSYSGEGYEQYF. The CDR3 coding sequence is TGTGCCAGCAGTTACTCGGGTGAGGGCTACGAGCAGTACTTC. This sequence joins TRBV6-5 and TRBJ2-7, with D tentatively TRBD2 (5 bases). Germline-derived CDR1 and CDR2 are MNHEY and SVGAGI. The CDR3 loop spans 14 amino acids. Trimming took off 0 bases at V and 3 bases at J, with 9 bases between the two ends.

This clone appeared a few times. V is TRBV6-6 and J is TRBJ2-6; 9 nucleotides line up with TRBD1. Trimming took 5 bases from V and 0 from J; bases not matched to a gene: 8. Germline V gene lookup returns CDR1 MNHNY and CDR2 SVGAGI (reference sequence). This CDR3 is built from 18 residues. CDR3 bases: TGTGCCAGCAGTCGACAGGGGGGTTACCTCTCTGGGGCCAACGTCCTGACTTTC. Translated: CASSRQGGYLSGANVLTF.

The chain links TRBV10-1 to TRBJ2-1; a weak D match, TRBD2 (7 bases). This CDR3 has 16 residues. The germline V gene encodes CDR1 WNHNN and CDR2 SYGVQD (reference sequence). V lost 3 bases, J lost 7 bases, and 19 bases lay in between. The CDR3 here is CASSDFGGGQLNEQFF. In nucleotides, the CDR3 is TGCGCCAGCAGTGATTTTGGGGGGGGCCAGCTGAATGAGCAGTTCTTC.

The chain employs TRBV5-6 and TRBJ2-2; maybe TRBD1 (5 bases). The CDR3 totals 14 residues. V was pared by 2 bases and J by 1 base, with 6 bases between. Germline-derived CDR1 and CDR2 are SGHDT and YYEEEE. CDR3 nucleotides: TGTGCCAGCAGCTTTGACAGGAACACCGGGGAGCTGTTTTTT. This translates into CASSFDRNTGELFF.

Here the CDR3 reads CASSHLSVAVTSDTQYF. The CDR3 nucleotides read TGTGCCAGCAGCCACTTATCCGTCGCAGTGACTTCAGATACGCAGTATTTT. The genes are TRBV3-1 (or the pseudogene TRBV3-2) and TRBJ2-3; no clear D. The CDR3 is 17 amino acids. Trimming pared 3 bases from V and 4 bases from J, leaving 20 bases between. The V gene's germline CDR1 is LGHDT and CDR2 YNNKEL (reference sequence).

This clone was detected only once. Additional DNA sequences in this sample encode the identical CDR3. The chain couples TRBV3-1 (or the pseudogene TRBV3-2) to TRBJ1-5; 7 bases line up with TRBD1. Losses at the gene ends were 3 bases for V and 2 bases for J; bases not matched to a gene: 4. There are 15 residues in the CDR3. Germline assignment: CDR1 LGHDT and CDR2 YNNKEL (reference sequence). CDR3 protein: CASSQGTGGNQPQHF. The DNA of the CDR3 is TGTGCCAGCAGCCAGGGAACAGGGGGCAATCAGCCCCAGCATTTT.

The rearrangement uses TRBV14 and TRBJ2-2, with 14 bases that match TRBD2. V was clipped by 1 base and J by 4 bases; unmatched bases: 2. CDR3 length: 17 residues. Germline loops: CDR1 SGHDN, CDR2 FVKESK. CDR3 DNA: TGTGCCAGCAGCCAAGGAGGGACTAGCGGGAGCACCGGGGAGCTGTTTTTT. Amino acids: CASSQGGTSGSTGELFF.

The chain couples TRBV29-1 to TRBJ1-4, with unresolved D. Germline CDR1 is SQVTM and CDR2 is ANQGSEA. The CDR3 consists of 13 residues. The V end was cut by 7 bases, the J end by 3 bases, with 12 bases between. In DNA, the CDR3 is TGCAGCGCCCGAGGGCAACCTAATGAAAAACTGTTTTTT. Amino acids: CSARGQPNEKLFF.

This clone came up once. Here the CDR3 DNA reads TGTGCCAGCAGCATAGAGAGGACAGGAGATAACTATGGCTACACCTTC. Encoded protein: CASSIERTGDNYGYTF. This chain joins TRBV11-1 and TRBJ1-2, with 7 bases fitting TRBD1. Germline values: CDR1 SGHAT, CDR2 FQDESV (reference sequence). The CDR3 spans 16 residues. Unmatched junction bases numbered 10, after V lost 5 bases and J lost 1 base.

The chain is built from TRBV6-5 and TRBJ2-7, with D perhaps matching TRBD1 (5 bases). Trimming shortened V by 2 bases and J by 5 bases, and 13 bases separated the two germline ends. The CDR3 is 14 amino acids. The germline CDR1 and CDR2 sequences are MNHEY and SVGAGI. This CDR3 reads CASSYTPRVNEQYF. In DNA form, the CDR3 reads TGTGCCAGCAGTTACACCCCCAGGGTCAACGAGCAGTACTTC.

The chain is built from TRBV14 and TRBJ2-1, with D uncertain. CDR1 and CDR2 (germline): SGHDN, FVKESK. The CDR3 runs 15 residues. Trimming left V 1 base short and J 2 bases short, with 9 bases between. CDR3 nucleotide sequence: TGTGCCAGCAGCCAAGGTATTGGAGCCTACAATGAGCAGTTCTTC. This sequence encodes CASSQGIGAYNEQFF. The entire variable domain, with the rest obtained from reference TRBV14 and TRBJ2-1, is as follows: EAGVTQFPSHSVIEKGQTVTLRCDPISGHDNLYWYRRVMGKEIKFLLHFVKESKQDESGMPNNRFLAERTGGTYSTLKVQPAELEDSGVYFCASSQGIGAYNEQFFGPGTRLTVL.

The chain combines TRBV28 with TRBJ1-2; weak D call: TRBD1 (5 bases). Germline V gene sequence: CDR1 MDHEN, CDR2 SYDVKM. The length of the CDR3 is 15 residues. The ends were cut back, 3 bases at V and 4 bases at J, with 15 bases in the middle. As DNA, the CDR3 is TGTGCCAGCAGTTTGCGGACCCCGGGGGGCTATGGCTACACCTTC. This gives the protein CASSLRTPGGYGYTF.

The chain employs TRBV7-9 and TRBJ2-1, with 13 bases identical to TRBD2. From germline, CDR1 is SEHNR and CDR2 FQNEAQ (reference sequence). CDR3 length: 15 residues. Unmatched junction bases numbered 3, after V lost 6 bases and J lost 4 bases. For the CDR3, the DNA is TGTGCCAGCAGTCCGACTAGCGGGGGGTACAATGAGCAGTTCTTC. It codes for CASSPTSGGYNEQFF.

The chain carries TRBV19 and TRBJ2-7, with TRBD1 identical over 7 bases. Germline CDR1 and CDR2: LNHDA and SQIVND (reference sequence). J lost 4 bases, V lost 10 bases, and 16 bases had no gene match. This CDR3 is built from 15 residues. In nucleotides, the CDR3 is TGTGCCAAACTTTTGACAGGGCCAACATTTTACGAGCAGTACTTC. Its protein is CAKLLTGPTFYEQYF. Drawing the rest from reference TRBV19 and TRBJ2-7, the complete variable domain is DGGITQSPKYLFRKEGQNVTLSCEQNLNHDAMYWYRQDPGQGLRLIYYSQIVNDFQKGDIAEGYSVSREKKESFPLTVTSAQKNPTAFYLCAKLLTGPTFYEQYFGPGTRLTVT.

CDR3 sequence: CASSSATGGNNEQFF. DNA for the CDR3: TGTGCCAGCAGTTCAGCCACAGGGGGTAACAATGAGCAGTTCTTC. The genes are TRBV6-5 and TRBJ2-1; 8 nucleotides align to TRBD1. The CDR3 spans 15 residues. V was clipped by 4 bases and J by 5 bases; unmatched bases: 7. Germline V gene sequence: CDR1 MNHEY, CDR2 SVGAGI.

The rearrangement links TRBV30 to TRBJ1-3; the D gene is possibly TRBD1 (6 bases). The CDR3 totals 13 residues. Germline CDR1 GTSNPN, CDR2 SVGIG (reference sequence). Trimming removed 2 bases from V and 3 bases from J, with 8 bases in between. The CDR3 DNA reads TGTGCCTGGAGTTGGACAGATGGAAACACCATATATTTT. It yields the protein CAWSWTDGNTIYF.

CDR3: CASSPGLAYSYNEQFF. The DNA of the CDR3 is TGCGCCAGCAGCCCGGGACTAGCGTATTCCTACAATGAGCAGTTCTTC. The gene calls are TRBV5-1 and TRBJ2-1; 10 bases align to TRBD2. The ends lost 4 bases at V and 1 base at J; junction bases unmatched: 5. The CDR3 is made up of 16 amino acids. Germline V lookup: CDR1 SGHRS, CDR2 YFSETQ.

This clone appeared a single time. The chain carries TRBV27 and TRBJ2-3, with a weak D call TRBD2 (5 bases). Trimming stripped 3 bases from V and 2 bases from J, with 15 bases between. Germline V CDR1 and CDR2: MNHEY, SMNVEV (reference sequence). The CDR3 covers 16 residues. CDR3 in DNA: TGTGCCAGCAGTTTGGGTAGGACTCTAAACACAGATACGCAGTATTTT. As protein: CASSLGRTLNTDTQYF.

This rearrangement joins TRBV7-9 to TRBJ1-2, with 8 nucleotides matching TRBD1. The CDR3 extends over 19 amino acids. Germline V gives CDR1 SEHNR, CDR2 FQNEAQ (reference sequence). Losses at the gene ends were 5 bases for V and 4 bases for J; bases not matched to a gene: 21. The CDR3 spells CASSPTMWTGTFSGYGYTF. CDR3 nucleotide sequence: TGTGCCAGCAGCCCGACTATGTGGACAGGGACCTTTTCCGGCTATGGCTACACCTTC.

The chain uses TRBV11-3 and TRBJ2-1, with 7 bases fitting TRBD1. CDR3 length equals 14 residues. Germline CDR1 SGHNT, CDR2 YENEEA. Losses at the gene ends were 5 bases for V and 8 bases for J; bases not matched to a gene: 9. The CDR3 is CASSRRTGGDEQFF. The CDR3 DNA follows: TGTGCCAGCAGCCGACGGACAGGTGGGGATGAGCAGTTCTTC.

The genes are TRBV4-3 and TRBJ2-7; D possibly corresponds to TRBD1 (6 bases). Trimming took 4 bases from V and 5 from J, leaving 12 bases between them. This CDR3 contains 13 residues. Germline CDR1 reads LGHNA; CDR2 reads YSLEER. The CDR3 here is CASSLLQGDEQYF. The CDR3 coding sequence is TGCGCCAGCAGCCTCCTACAGGGAGACGAGCAGTACTTC.

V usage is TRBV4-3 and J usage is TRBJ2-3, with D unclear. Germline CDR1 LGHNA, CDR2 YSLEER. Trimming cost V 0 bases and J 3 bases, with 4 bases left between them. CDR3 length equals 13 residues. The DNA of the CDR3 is TGCGCCAGCAGCCAAGAAGCAACAGATACGCAGTATTTT. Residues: CASSQEATDTQYF.

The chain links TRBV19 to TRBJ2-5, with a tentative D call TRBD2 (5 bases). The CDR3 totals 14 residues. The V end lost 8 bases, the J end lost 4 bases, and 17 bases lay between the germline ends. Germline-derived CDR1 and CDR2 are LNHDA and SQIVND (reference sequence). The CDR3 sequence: CASRPSGLAETQYF. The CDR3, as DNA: TGTGCCAGTCGACCTTCGGGGTTAGCAGAGACCCAGTACTTC.